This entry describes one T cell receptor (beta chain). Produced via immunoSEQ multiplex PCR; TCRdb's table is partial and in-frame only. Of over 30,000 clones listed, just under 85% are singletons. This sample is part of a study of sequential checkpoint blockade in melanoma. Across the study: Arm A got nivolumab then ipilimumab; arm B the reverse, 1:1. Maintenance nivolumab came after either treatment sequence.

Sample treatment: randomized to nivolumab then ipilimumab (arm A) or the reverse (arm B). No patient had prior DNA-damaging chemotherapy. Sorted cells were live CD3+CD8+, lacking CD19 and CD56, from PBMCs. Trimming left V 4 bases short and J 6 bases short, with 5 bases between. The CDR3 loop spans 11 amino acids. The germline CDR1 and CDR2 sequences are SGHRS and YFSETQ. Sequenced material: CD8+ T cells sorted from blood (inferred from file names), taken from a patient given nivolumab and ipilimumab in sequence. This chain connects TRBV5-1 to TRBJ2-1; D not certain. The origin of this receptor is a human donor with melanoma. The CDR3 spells CASSSPNEQFF. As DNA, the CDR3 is TGCGCCAGCAGCAGCCCCAATGAGCAGTTCTTC.